This TCR beta chain was sequenced during a study of T cell changes during pregnancy in multiple sclerosis. Generated by immunoSEQ multiplex PCR, the TCRdb table keeps only in-frame clones and is missing some. The sample yields more than 55,000 clones, about nine tenths seen once. CDR1 is SGHAT, CDR2 FQNNGV, per germline. CDR3 length: 15 residues. J was trimmed by 2 bases and V by 4 bases; bases with no gene match: 7. The chain combines TRBV11-2 with TRBJ2-7; TRBD2 matches at 8 bases. Sequenced here: peripheral blood, sampled in the third trimester of pregnancy. The origin of this receptor is a female donor in good health, enrolled as a control in a pregnancy study. The CDR3 nucleotides read TGTGCCAGCAGCTCCATACGGGGGGGGGCCTACGAGCAGTACTTC. This codes for CASSSIRGGAYEQYF.